Sequencing of this T cell receptor (beta chain) was carried out in a study of cytotoxic CD8 clonotypes in ibrutinib-treated CLL. Study-wide context: Partial response was seen in about 25 patients and complete response in 2; after median roughly 66 months, around 14 stayed remitted, about 12 progressed. Findings and caveats of the study: Sampling times (in sustained-remission versus progressing patients) were not the same.

Investigators sought sequencing depths of between 1 in 200,000 and 1 in 1 million T cells. Produced via immunoSEQ multiplex PCR; TCRdb's table is partial and in-frame only. The sample comprises 50,000 to 70,000 clones, roughly 49% of which are singletons, and 20% to 30% rests with the top ten. This clone has ten or more counts. Its antigen is undetermined. Germline values: CDR1 SGHRS, CDR2 YFSETQ. The germline V and J ends were trimmed by 0 bases and 1 base, with 9 bases remaining between them. The CDR3 contains 15 residues. Sequencing used PBMCs, obtained at disease progression, from a patient treated with ibrutinib. The V gene is TRBV5-1, the J gene TRBJ2-3; no clear D. The TCR originated in a human donor with chronic lymphocytic leukemia. CDR3 DNA sequence: TGCGCCAGCAGCTTGGGGGGAAGAGGCACAGATACGCAGTATTTT. This sequence encodes CASSLGGRGTDTQYF.